The present entry profiles one T cell receptor beta chain with its context. The data are from a study of T cell responses to AZD1222 COVID-19 vaccine. This table comes from immunoSEQ multiplex PCR, and its TCRdb copy is limited to in-frame clones, with some not included. The data show roughly 140,000 clones, roughly 93% seen once. The sequencing used peripheral blood, collected 28 days after the second AZD1222 dose. The receptor's source is an adult who received the AZD1222 COVID-19 vaccine.

CDR3 coding DNA: TGCGCCAGCAGCTCCGGGACTAGCGGCACAGATACGCAGTATTTT. It encodes CASSSGTSGTDTQYF. The chain carries TRBV5-1 and TRBJ2-3, with 10 bases fitting TRBD2. With V trimmed by 3 bases and J by 1 base, 2 bases remained unmatched. There are 15 residues in the CDR3. From germline, CDR1 is SGHRS and CDR2 YFSETQ. The complete variable domain, with remaining parts taken from reference TRBV5-1 and TRBJ2-3, reads KAGVTQTPRYLIKTRGQQVTLSCSPISGHRSVSWYQQTPGQGLQFLFEYFSETQRNKGNFPGRFSGRQFSNSRSEMNVSTLELGDSALYLCASSSGTSGTDTQYFGPGTRLTVL.